Below, 12 T cell receptor beta chains from the same sample are listed, as sequenced in a study of shared clonotypes between healthy human individuals. Profiled with immunoSEQ multiplex PCR; TCRdb holds only in-frame clones, not every one. The sample consists of millions of clones, about 92% of them appearing once. The sample was naive CD4+ T cells sorted from blood. The subset here: CD45RA+ positively selected. Source of these receptors: a man between 18 and 29 years old in good health.

This chain links TRBV6-6 with TRBJ2-7; TRBD2 is a possible D gene (5 bases). Looked up from germline, CDR1 is MNHNY and CDR2 is SVGAGI (reference sequence). The V end was cut by 2 bases, the J end by 7 bases, with 9 bases between. The CDR3 loop spans 12 amino acids. CDR3 nucleotides: TGTGCCAGCAGTTACCCCTCGGGGGAGCAGTACTTC. Its translation: CASSYPSGEQYF.

This chain joins TRBV5-1 and TRBJ2-7, with D maybe TRBD1 (6 bases). Trimming took 4 bases from V and 3 from J, leaving 14 bases between them. Germline CDR1 is SGHRS and CDR2 is YFSETQ. This CDR3 region has 14 residues. Here the CDR3 DNA reads TGCGCCAGCAGCGGGGGTGGACAGAACTACGAGCAGTACTTC. It translates to CASSGGGQNYEQYF.

The chain is built from TRBV4-3 and TRBJ1-1, with 7 bases aligning to TRBD1. This CDR3 is built from 22 residues. Germline trimming cut 2 bases from V and 4 bases from J; bases unmatched to any gene: 28. The germline V gene encodes CDR1 LGHNA and CDR2 YSLEER. In DNA, the CDR3 is TGCGCCAGCAGCCAACACCGACAGGGCATCGGTTTAGAAAATAGGAAGGGCACTGAAGCTTTCTTT. Translated, it gives CASSQHRQGIGLENRKGTEAFF.

This chain uses TRBV7-2 with TRBJ1-5; D ambiguous. The length of the CDR3 is 15 residues. Trimming took off 4 bases at V and 2 bases at J, with 12 bases between the two ends. CDR1 and CDR2 from the germline V gene are SGHTA and FQGNSA. The CDR3 spells CASSSFPGRNQPQHF. The CDR3 nucleotides are TGTGCCAGCAGCTCTTTCCCGGGCCGCAATCAGCCCCAGCATTTT. The complete variable domain, with remaining parts taken from reference TRBV7-2 and TRBJ1-5, reads GAGVSQSPSNKVTEKGKDVELRCDPISGHTALYWYRQSLGQGLEFLIYFQGNSAPDKSGLPSDRFSAERTGGSVSTLTIQRTQQEDSAVYLCASSSFPGRNQPQHFGDGTRLSIL.

The V gene is TRBV9, the J gene TRBJ1-3, with D tentatively TRBD1 (6 bases). This CDR3 region has 17 residues. V lost 0 bases, J lost 4 bases, and 17 bases lay in between. The germline V gene encodes CDR1 SGDLS and CDR2 YYNGEE. In DNA, the CDR3 is TGTGCCAGCAGCGTAGGTACGGCAGGGGCGGGAGGAAACACCATATATTTT. Its translation: CASSVGTAGAGGNTIYF.

The V gene is TRBV5-1, the J gene TRBJ2-7; tentative D call: TRBD1 (6 bases). Germline CDR1 is SGHRS and CDR2 is YFSETQ. This CDR3 contains 15 residues. The V and J ends lost 0 bases and 7 bases respectively, with 17 bases between them. The CDR3 is CASSLVAGASGEQYF. CDR3 in DNA: TGCGCCAGCAGCTTGGTGGCAGGGGCGTCGGGGGAGCAGTACTTC.

The J gene is TRBJ2-5, the V gene TRBV30; D may be TRBD2 (5 bases). Germline V CDR1 and CDR2: GTSNPN, SVGIG (reference sequence). V dropped 2 bases and J dropped 1 base, with 8 bases sitting between them. The CDR3 contains 13 residues. In nucleotides, the CDR3 is TGTGCCTGGAGTCGGGGAACCCAAGAGACCCAGTACTTC. It codes for CAWSRGTQETQYF. Filled out from reference TRBV30 and TRBJ2-5, the complete variable domain reads SQTIHQWPATLVQPVGSPLSLECTVEGTSNPNLYWYRQAAGRGLQLLFYSVGIGQISSEVPQNLSASRPQDRQFILSSKKLLLSDSGFYLCAWSRGTQETQYFGPGTRLLVL.

The chain combines TRBV4-3 with TRBJ2-7; D gene unclear. Germline assignment: CDR1 LGHNA and CDR2 YSLEER. V gave up 0 bases and J gave up 2 bases, with 11 bases separating them. This CDR3 region has 15 residues. The CDR3 coding sequence is TGCGCCAGCAGCCAAGATGCCGCACAAACCTACGAGCAGTACTTC. Translated: CASSQDAAQTYEQYF.

This clone was detected a few times. The chain links TRBV18 to TRBJ1-6; 8 nucleotides match TRBD1. CDR3 size: 13 residues. The V gene's germline CDR1 is KGHSH and CDR2 LQKENI. The junction had 2 bases not matched to a gene; V was cut back by 6 bases and J by 7 bases. The CDR3 bases are TGTGCCAGCTCGGGACAGGAGAATTCACCCCTCCACTTT. Protein sequence: CASSGQENSPLHF.

This chain joins TRBV27 and TRBJ2-2, with D perhaps TRBD1 or TRBD2 (5 bases each). The V end lost 8 bases, the J end lost 6 bases, and 10 bases lay between the germline ends. CDR3 length equals 12 residues. Germline lookup yields CDR1 MNHEY and CDR2 SMNVEV (reference sequence). DNA of the CDR3: TGTGCCAGCGGGACGCGCGCCGGGGAGCTGTTTTTT. This codes for CASGTRAGELFF.

V gene TRBV7-9 combines with J gene TRBJ2-5, with TRBD2 matching over 10 bases. V shed 1 base and J 4 bases; nucleotides not matched to a gene: 3. The CDR3 has 15 residues. The germline V gene encodes CDR1 SEHNR and CDR2 FQNEAQ (reference sequence). The CDR3 region has the DNA TGTGCCAGCAGCTTAGGGTCTAGCGGGAGAGAGACCCAGTACTTC. Its protein is CASSLGSSGRETQYF.

V gene TRBV10-2 combines with J gene TRBJ1-2; 9 bases align to TRBD1. CDR1 is WSHSY, CDR2 SAAADI, per germline. The CDR3 loop spans 14 amino acids. The ends lost 3 bases at V and 4 bases at J; junction bases unmatched: 3. CDR3 nucleotide sequence: TGCGCCAGCAGTGAACAGGGGGCGGCCTATGGCTACACCTTC. Translated, it gives CASSEQGAAYGYTF.